The rows below give T cell receptor beta chains drawn from one sample of a study of cytomegalovirus exposure and HLA in healthy donors. The method was immunoSEQ multiplex PCR; TCRdb's version includes in-frame clones alone and lacks a portion of them. This table holds just under 90,000 clones. Material for sequencing was PBMCs. The receptors come from a girl aged 5-17 years in good health and CMV-seropositive. Each CDR3 is given with its conserved first and last residue. Each record gives: CDR3 protein, V gene.

CDR3: CASSPGLAEIQYF
V: TRBV18

CDR3: CASSEGAGSGTDTQYF
V: TRBV5-1

CDR3: CSVAEGNTEAFF
V: TRBV29-1

CDR3: CASSRLGQTMTNVLTF
V: TRBV19

CDR3: CASSQGLAGGAYNEQFF
V: TRBV4-1

CDR3: CASSLRGQSTDKQYF
V: TRBV7-3

CDR3: CASSYAVSGNTIYF
V: TRBV6-6

CDR3: CASSVDKYGYTF
V: TRBV9

CDR3: CASSQVAGSDTQYF
V: TRBV14

CDR3: CASSSNTDTQYF
V: TRBV5-6

CDR3: CASSPYSAQETQYF
V: TRBV7-9

CDR3: CASSSGQVSYNEQFF
V: TRBV7-2

CDR3: CASSLEENQETQYF
V: TRBV7-9

CDR3: CASSRGKENTEAFF
V: TRBV19

CDR3: CASSKVAAGGTDTQYF
V: TRBV19

CDR3: CASSLPGEMPQHF
V: TRBV6-6

CDR3: CASSGLGSSYNSPLHF
V: TRBV5-6

CDR3: CASSLTIGDSYNEQFF
V: TRBV7-6

CDR3: CASSEALRGDEQFF
V: TRBV6-1

CDR3: CASSGGSSGGYNEQFF
V: TRBV9

CDR3: CASSTDRGIDGYTF
V: TRBV6-5

CDR3: CATQRGTEAFF
V: TRBV14

CDR3: CASSARGQSPLHF
V: TRBV5-1

CDR3: CASSGMGVSYNSPLHF
V: TRBV5-5

CDR3: CASTGLAGPHPTGELFF
V: TRBV11-2

CDR3: CASSQGTSGGETQYF
V: TRBV4-3

CDR3: CASSPYLPAGANVLTF
V: TRBV27